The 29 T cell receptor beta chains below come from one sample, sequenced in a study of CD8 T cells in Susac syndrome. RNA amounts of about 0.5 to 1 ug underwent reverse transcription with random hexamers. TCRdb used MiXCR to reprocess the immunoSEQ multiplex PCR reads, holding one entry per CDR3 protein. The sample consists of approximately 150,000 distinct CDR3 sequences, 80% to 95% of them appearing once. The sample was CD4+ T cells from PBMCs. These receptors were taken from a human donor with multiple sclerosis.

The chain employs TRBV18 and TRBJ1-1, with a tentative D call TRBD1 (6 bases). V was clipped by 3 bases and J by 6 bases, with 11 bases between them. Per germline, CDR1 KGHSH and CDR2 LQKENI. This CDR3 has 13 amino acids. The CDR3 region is CASSPTGQAEAFF. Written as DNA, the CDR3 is TGTGCCAGCTCACCCACAGGGCAGGCTGAAGCTTTCTTT.

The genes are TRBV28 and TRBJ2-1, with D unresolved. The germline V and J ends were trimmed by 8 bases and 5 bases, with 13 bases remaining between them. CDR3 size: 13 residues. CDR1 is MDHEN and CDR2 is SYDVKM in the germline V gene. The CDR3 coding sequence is TGTGCCAGCTCCTCGCCAGGCGACAATGAGCAGTTCTTC. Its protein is CASSSPGDNEQFF.

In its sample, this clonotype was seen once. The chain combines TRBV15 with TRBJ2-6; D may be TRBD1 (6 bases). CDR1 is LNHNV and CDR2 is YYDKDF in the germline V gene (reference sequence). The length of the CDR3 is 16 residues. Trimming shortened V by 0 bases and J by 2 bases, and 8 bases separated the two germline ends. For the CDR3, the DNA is TGTGCCACCAGCAGAGATGGGGGCGCTGGGGCCAACGTCCTGACTTTC. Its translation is CATSRDGGAGANVLTF. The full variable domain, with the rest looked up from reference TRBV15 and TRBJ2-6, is DAMVIQNPRYQVTQFGKPVTLSCSQTLNHNVMYWYQQKSSQAPKLLFHYYDKDFNNEADTPDNFQSRRPNTSFCFLDIRSPGLGDTAMYLCATSRDGGAGANVLTFGAGSRLTVL.

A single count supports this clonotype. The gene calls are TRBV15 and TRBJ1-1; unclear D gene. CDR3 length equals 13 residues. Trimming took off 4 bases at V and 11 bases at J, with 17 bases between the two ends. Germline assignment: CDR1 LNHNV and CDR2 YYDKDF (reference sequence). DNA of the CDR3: TGTGCCACCAGCAATAACGACGAAGCAATTGCTTTCTTT. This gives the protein CATSNNDEAIAFF. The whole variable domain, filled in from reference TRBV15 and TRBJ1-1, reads DAMVIQNPRYQVTQFGKPVTLSCSQTLNHNVMYWYQQKSSQAPKLLFHYYDKDFNNEADTPDNFQSRRPNTSFCFLDIRSPGLGDTAMYLCATSNNDEAIAFFGQGTRLTVV.

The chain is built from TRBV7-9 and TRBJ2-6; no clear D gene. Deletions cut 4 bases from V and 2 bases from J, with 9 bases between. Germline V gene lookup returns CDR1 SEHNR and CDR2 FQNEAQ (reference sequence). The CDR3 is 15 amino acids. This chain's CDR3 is CASSSQAAGANVLTF. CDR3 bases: TGTGCCAGCAGCTCCCAGGCGGCTGGGGCCAACGTCCTGACTTTC.

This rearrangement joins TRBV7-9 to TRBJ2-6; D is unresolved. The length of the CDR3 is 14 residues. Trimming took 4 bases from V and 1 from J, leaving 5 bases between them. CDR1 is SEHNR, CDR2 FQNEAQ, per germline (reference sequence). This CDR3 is CASSSASGANVLTF. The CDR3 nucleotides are TGTGCCAGCAGCTCCGCGTCTGGGGCCAACGTCCTGACTTTC.

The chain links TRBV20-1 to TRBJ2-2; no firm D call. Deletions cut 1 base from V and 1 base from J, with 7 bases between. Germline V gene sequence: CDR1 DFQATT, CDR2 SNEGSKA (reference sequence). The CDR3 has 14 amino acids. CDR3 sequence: CSARGHRNTGELFF. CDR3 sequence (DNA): TGCAGTGCTAGAGGTCACCGGAACACCGGGGAGCTGTTTTTT.

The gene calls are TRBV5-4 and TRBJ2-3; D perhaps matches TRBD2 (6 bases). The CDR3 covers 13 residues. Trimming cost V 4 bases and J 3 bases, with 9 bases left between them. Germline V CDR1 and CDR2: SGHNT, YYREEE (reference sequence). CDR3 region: CASSREWTDTQYF. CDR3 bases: TGTGCCAGCAGCCGGGAGTGGACAGATACGCAGTATTTT. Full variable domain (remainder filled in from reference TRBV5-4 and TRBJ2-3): ETGVTQSPTHLIKTRGQQVTLRCSSQSGHNTVSWYQQALGQGPQFIFQYYREEENGRGNFPPRFSGLQFPNYSSELNVNALELDDSALYLCASSREWTDTQYFGPGTRLTVL.

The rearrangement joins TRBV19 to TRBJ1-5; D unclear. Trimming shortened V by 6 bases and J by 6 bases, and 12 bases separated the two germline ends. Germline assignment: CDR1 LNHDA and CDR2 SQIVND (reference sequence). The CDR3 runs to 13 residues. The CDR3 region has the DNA TGTGCCAGTAGCCCACCCGGGTTTCAGCCCCAGCATTTT. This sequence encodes CASSPPGFQPQHF.

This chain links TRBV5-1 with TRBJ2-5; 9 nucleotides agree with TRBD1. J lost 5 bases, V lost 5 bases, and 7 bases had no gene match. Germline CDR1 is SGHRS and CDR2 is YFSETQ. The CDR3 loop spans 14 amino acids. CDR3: CASRAGTGTETQYF. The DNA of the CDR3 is TGCGCCAGCAGAGCCGGGACAGGGACGGAGACCCAGTACTTC.

This CDR3 reads CASSPGQGMEQYF. The CDR3 DNA reads TGTGCCAGCAGCCCTGGACAGGGAATGGAGCAGTACTTC. The chain joins TRBV7-2 to TRBJ2-7, with 8 bases fitting TRBD1. The CDR3 extends over 13 amino acids. Germline trimming cut 5 bases from V and 7 bases from J; bases unmatched to any gene: 7. CDR1 and CDR2 from the germline V gene are SGHTA and FQGNSA.

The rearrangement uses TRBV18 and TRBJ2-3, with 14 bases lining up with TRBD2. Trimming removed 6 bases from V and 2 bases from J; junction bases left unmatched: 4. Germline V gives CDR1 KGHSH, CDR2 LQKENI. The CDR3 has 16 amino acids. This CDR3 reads CASSPGLAGATDTQYF. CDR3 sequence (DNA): TGTGCCAGCTCCCCGGGACTAGCGGGAGCCACAGATACGCAGTATTTT.

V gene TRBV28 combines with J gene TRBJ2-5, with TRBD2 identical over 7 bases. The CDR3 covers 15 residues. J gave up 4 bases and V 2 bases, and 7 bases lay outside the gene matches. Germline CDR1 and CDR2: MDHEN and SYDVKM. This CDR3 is CASSLGQAGAETQYF. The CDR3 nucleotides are TGTGCCAGCAGTTTAGGTCAGGCGGGAGCAGAGACCCAGTACTTC.

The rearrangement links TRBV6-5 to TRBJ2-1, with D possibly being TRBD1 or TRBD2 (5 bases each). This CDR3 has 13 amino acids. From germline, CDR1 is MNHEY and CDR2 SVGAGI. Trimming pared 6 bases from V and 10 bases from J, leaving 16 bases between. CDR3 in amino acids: CASRLYSGTEQFF. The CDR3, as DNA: TGTGCCAGCAGGCTATACTCCGGGACCGAGCAGTTCTTC.

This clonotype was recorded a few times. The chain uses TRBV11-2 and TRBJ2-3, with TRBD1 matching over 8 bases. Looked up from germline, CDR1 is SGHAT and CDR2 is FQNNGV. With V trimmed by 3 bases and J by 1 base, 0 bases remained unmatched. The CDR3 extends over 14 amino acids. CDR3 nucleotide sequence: TGTGCCAGCAGCTTGGGACAGGGCACAGATACGCAGTATTTT. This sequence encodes CASSLGQGTDTQYF.

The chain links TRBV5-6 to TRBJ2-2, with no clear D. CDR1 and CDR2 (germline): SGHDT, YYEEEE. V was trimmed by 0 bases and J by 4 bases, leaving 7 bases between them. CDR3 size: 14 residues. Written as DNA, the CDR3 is TGTGCCAGCAGCTTGGATGGCGTCACCGGGGAGCTGTTTTTT. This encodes CASSLDGVTGELFF.

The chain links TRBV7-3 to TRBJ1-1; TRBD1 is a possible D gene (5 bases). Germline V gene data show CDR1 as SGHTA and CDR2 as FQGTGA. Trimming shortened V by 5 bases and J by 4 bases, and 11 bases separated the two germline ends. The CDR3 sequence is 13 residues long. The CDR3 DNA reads TGTGCCAGCAGCCGGAATGGGGCCACTGAAGCTTTCTTT. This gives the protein CASSRNGATEAFF. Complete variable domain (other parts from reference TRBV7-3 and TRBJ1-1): GAGVSQTPSNKVTEKGKYVELRCDPISGHTALYWYRQSLGQGPEFLIYFQGTGAADDSGLPNDRFFAVRPEGSVSTLKIQRTERGDSAVYLCASSRNGATEAFFGQGTRLTVV.

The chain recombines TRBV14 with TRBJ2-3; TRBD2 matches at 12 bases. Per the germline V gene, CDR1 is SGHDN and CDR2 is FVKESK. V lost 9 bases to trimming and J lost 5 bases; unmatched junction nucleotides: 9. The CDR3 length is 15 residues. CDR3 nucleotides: TGTGCCAGTAATCTAGCGGGAGGGCTACGAGATACGCAGTATTTT. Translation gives CASNLAGGLRDTQYF. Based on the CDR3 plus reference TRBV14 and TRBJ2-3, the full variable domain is EAGVTQFPSHSVIEKGQTVTLRCDPISGHDNLYWYRRVMGKEIKFLLHFVKESKQDESGMPNNRFLAERTGGTYSTLKVQPAELEDSGVYFCASNLAGGLRDTQYFGPGTRLTVL.

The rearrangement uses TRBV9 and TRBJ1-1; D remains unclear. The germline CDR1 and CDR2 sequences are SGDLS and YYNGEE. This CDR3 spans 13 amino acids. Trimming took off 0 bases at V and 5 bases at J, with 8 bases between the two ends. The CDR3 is CASSVGWVTEAFF. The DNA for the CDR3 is TGTGCCAGCAGCGTAGGTTGGGTGACTGAAGCTTTCTTT.

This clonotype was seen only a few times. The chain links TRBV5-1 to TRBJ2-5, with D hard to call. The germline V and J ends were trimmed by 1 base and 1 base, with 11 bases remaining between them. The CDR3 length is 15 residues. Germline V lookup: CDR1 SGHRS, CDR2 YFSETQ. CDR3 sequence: CASSLFEAGQETQYF. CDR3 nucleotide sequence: TGCGCCAGCAGCTTGTTCGAGGCCGGCCAAGAGACCCAGTACTTC.

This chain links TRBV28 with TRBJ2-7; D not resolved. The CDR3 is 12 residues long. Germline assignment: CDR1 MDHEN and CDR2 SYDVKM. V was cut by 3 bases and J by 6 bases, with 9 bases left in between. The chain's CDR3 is CASSFGLAEQYF. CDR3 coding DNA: TGTGCCAGCAGTTTTGGCCTGGCCGAGCAGTACTTC.

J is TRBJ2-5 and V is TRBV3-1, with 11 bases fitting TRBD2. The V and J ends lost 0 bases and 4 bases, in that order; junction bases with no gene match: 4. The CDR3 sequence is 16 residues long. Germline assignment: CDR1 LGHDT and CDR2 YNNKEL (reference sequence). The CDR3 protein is CASSQEGLAGGETQYF. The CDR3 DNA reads TGTGCCAGCAGCCAAGAGGGCCTAGCGGGAGGAGAGACCCAGTACTTC.

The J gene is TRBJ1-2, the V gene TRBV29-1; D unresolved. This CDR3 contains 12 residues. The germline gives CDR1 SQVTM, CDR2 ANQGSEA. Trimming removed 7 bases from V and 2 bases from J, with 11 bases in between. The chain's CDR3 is CSAYYSNYGYTF. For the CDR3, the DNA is TGCAGCGCCTACTACTCCAACTATGGCTACACCTTC.

CDR3 bases: TGTGCCAGCAGCCCGTCAGCGGCGGCTGAAGCTTTCTTT. This sequence encodes CASSPSAAAEAFF. This sequence joins TRBV3-1 and TRBJ1-1; no firm D call. CDR3 length equals 13 residues. V was trimmed by 4 bases and J by 6 bases, leaving 12 bases between them. CDR1 and CDR2 from the germline V gene are LGHDT and YNNKEL (reference sequence).

The CDR3 region has the DNA TGTGCCAGCAGTTACTACTCTAATGAGCAGTTCTTC. Translated: CASSYYSNEQFF. The rearrangement links TRBV6-2 or TRBV6-3 to TRBJ2-1; D remains ambiguous. The V gene's germline CDR1 is MNHEY and CDR2 SVGEGT. This CDR3 is 12 amino acids long. Deletions cut 1 base from V and 7 bases from J, with 5 bases between.

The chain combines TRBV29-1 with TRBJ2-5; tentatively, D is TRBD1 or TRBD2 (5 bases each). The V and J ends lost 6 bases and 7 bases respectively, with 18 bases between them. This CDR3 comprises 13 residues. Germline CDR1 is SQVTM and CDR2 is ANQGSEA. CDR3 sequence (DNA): TGCAGCGTAGAGGGACGGGCCGGGCCGACCCAGTACTTC. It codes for CSVEGRAGPTQYF. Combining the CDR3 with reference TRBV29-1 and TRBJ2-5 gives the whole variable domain SAVISQKPSRDICQRGTSLTIQCQVDSQVTMMFWYRQQPGQSLTLIATANQGSEATYESGFVIDKFPISRPNLTFSTLTVSNMSPEDSSIYLCSVEGRAGPTQYFGPGTRLLVL.

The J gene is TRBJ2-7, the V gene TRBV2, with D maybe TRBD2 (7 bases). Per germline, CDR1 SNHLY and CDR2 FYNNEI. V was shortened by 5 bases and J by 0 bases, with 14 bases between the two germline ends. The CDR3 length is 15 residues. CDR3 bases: TGTGCCAGCAGTCCCAAGGGGGGGGCCTCCTACGAGCAGTACTTC. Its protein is CASSPKGGASYEQYF.

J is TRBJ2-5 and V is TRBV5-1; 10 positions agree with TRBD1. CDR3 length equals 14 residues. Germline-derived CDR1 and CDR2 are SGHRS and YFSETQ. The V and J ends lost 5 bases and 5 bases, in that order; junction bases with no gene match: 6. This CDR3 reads CASRPTGGFETQYF. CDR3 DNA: TGCGCCAGCAGACCGACAGGGGGCTTCGAGACCCAGTACTTC.

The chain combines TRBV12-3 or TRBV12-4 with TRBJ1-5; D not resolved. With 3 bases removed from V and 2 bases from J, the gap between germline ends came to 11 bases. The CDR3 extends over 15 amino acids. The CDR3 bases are TGTGCCAGCAGTTTGGGGAGACCGGGCAATCAGCCCCAGCATTTT. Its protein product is CASSLGRPGNQPQHF.